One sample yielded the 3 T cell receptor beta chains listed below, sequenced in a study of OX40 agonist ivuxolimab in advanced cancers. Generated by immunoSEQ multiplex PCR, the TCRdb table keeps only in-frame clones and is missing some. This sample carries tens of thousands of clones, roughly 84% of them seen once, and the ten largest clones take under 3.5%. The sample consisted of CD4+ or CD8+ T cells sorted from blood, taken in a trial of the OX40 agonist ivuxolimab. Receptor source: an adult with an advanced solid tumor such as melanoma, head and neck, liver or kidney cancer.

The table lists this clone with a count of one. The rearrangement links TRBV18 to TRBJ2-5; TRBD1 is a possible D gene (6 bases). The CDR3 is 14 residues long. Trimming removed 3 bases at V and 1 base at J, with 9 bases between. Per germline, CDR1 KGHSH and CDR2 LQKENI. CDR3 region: CASSPTGTQETQYF. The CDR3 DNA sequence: TGTGCCAGCTCACCTACAGGGACCCAAGAGACCCAGTACTTC.

Written as DNA, the CDR3 is TGTGCCAGCAGCCCAGGAGGGCCTAAGGGCGAAAAACTGTTTTTT. It translates to CASSPGGPKGEKLFF. This chain connects TRBV28 to TRBJ1-4; D ambiguous. Germline CDR1 is MDHEN and CDR2 is SYDVKM. The ends were cut back, 6 bases at V and 8 bases at J, with 19 bases in the middle. This CDR3 comprises 15 residues.

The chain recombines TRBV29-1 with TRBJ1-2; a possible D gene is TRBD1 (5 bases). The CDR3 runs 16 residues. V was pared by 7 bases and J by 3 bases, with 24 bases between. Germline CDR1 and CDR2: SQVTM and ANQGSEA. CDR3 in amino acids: CSALMEGPSPHYGYTF. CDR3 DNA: TGCAGCGCTTTAATGGAGGGGCCATCTCCTCACTATGGCTACACCTTC.